This T cell receptor beta chain was documented in a study of OX40 agonist ivuxolimab in advanced cancers. Study-wide points: On average, a greater number of expanded clones characterised CD8+ T cells relative to CD4+. Expansion of clones was among the lowest in partial responders at 0.1-3.0 mg/kg.

Profiled with immunoSEQ multiplex PCR; TCRdb holds only in-frame clones, not every one. Seen here are more than 80,000 clones, 85% to 95% observed once, and the top ten hold roughly 0.26%. This clone was seen a single time. Its antigen is as yet unknown. The germline V gene encodes CDR1 SGHRS and CDR2 YFSETQ. The CDR3 is 14 amino acids. V lost 4 bases and J lost 1; bases outside the gene matches: 2. This TCR derives from an adult with an advanced solid tumor such as melanoma, head and neck, liver or kidney cancer. V gene TRBV5-1 combines with J gene TRBJ1-2; 9 bases match TRBD1. The sequencing here drew on CD4+ or CD8+ T cells sorted from blood, taken in a trial of the OX40 agonist ivuxolimab. Here the CDR3 reads CASSPGQGNYGYTF. In nucleotides, the CDR3 is TGCGCCAGCAGCCCGGGACAGGGTAACTATGGCTACACCTTC.